This TCR beta chain comes out of a study of T-cell reconstitution after alpha-beta-depleted transplantation in children. The authors prepared the TCRbeta library with unique molecular identifiers. Using its own MiXCR run on the PCR reads, TCRdb lists one record per CDR3 protein. The table shows over 400,000 distinct CDR3 sequences, with around 13% occurring only once. This clonotype showed up just a few times. There are 15 residues in the CDR3. The germline gives CDR1 SGHTA, CDR2 FQGNSA. Trimming cost V 2 bases and J 2 bases; bases outside gene matches: 3. The starting material was PBMCs from the stem cell graft donor, obtained from the stem cell graft. This clonotype was obtained from a human donor who donated a stem cell graft to a child with combined immunodeficiency. This chain joins TRBV7-2 and TRBJ2-7, with 10 bases aligning to TRBD1. The CDR3 loop is CASSLIGTGAYEQYF. The CDR3 nucleotides read TGTGCCAGCAGCTTAATCGGGACAGGGGCCTACGAGCAGTACTTC.